These 32 T cell receptor beta chains were all obtained from the same sample, sequenced in a study of cytomegalovirus exposure and HLA in healthy donors. This PCR relied on a set of 60 Vbeta primers and 13 Jbeta primers. Profiled with immunoSEQ multiplex PCR; TCRdb holds only in-frame clones, not every one. The top ten hold approximately 19% of the sample, which has 60,000 to 90,000 clones, about 79% seen once. Specimen: PBMCs. All receptors come from a man between 65 and 80 years old in good health and CMV-seropositive.

The V call is TRBV4-2, the J call TRBJ2-3, with 15 bases matching TRBD2. The ends lost 1 base at V and 5 bases at J; junction bases unmatched: 4. Per the germline V gene, CDR1 is LGHNA and CDR2 is YNFKEQ. This CDR3 has 17 residues. The CDR3: CASSQGTSGGAIDTQYF. As DNA, the CDR3 is TGTGCCAGCAGCCAAGGGACTAGCGGGGGGGCCATAGATACGCAGTATTTT.

The chain recombines TRBV6-1 with TRBJ1-2, with TRBD1 matching 12 bases. The CDR3 is 15 residues long. Germline V gene sequence: CDR1 MNHNS, CDR2 SASEGT. The junction had 8 bases not matched to a gene; V was cut back by 5 bases and J by 7 bases. The CDR3 loop is CASSQQGQGAAGYTF. As DNA, the CDR3 is TGTGCCAGCAGTCAACAGGGACAGGGGGCGGCTGGCTACACCTTC.

This chain joins TRBV7-9 and TRBJ2-5; 10 bases line up with TRBD2. CDR3 length: 13 amino acids. J lost 9 bases, V lost 6 bases, and 7 bases had no gene match. The V gene's germline CDR1 is SEHNR and CDR2 FQNEAQ (reference sequence). The CDR3 region has the DNA TGTGCCAGCAGTCCTAGCGGGGGCGCCCCCCAGTACTTC. Translation: CASSPSGGAPQYF.

V usage is TRBV4-1 and J usage is TRBJ2-1; perhaps TRBD2 as D (5 bases). This CDR3 has 17 amino acids. CDR1 and CDR2 from the germline V gene are MGHRA and YSYEKL. Between the trimmed V and J ends, which lost 1 base and 0 bases, there was a span of 13 bases. The DNA for the CDR3 is TGCGCCAGCAGCCAAGTATCGGGGTCAAGCTCCTACAATGAGCAGTTCTTC. Its protein product is CASSQVSGSSSYNEQFF.

J is TRBJ1-6 and V is TRBV6-5; 7 bases are shared with TRBD1. With V trimmed by 6 bases and J by 5 bases, 7 bases remained unmatched. CDR1 and CDR2 (germline): MNHEY, SVGAGI. The CDR3 spans 15 residues. The CDR3 DNA reads TGTGCCAGCAGCTACCGGGACAGCCATAATTCACCCCTCCACTTT. It yields the protein CASSYRDSHNSPLHF.

The V gene is TRBV7-2, the J gene TRBJ1-3; D gene unclear. Trimming pared 2 bases from V and 0 bases from J, leaving 5 bases between. The CDR3 has 14 residues. Germline lookup yields CDR1 SGHTA and CDR2 FQGNSA. In nucleotides, the CDR3 is TGTGCCAGCAGCTTACAGGTCTCTGGAAACACCATATATTTT. Translation gives CASSLQVSGNTIYF.

V gene TRBV28 combines with J gene TRBJ2-2, with 7 bases that match TRBD2. The germline V gene has CDR1 MDHEN and CDR2 SYDVKM. The CDR3 consists of 15 residues. J lost 5 bases, V lost 3 bases, and 6 bases had no gene match. This CDR3 reads CASSFPAGTTGELFF. The CDR3 DNA follows: TGTGCCAGCAGTTTTCCAGCGGGAACGACCGGGGAGCTGTTTTTT.

This chain's CDR3 is CATRQGANEQYF. The CDR3 DNA sequence: TGTGCCACTCGACAGGGAGCCAACGAGCAGTACTTC. The V gene is TRBV10-3, the J gene TRBJ2-7; 7 bases agree with TRBD1. The CDR3 contains 12 residues. Trimming at V came to 10 bases and at J to 5 bases, leaving 8 bases not matched to a gene. Per germline, CDR1 ENHRY and CDR2 SYGVKD.

V usage is TRBV28 and J usage is TRBJ2-7; D gene uncertain. Germline values: CDR1 MDHEN, CDR2 SYDVKM. Deletions cut 3 bases from V and 3 bases from J, with 9 bases between. The CDR3 contains 13 residues. CDR3 in amino acids: CASSFPGGYEQYF. The CDR3 coding sequence is TGTGCCAGCAGTTTCCCCGGCGGCTACGAGCAGTACTTC.

The CDR3 loop reads CASSRTSGTPRREQYF. The CDR3 DNA reads TGTGCCAGCAGCCGGACTAGCGGGACTCCCCGGAGGGAGCAGTACTTC. V is TRBV9 and J is TRBJ2-7; 12 bases fit TRBD2. This CDR3 comprises 16 residues. CDR1 and CDR2 from the germline V gene are SGDLS and YYNGEE. Trimming removed 4 bases from V and 7 bases from J; junction bases left unmatched: 12.

V and J are TRBV19 and TRBJ2-2, with 7 bases fitting TRBD2. V lost 5 bases, J lost 5 bases, and 5 bases stayed unmatched. Germline lookup yields CDR1 LNHDA and CDR2 SQIVND (reference sequence). This CDR3 comprises 14 residues. The CDR3 loop is CASSQRGETGELFF. Written as DNA, the CDR3 is TGTGCCAGTAGTCAGCGGGGCGAGACCGGGGAGCTGTTTTTT.

CDR3 bases: TGTGCCAGCAGCCAACTCCGACTAGCGGACCTTAGCACAGATACGCAGTATTTT. Translating gives CASSQLRLADLSTDTQYF. The chain combines TRBV4-2 with TRBJ2-3; 9 bases map to TRBD2. The CDR3 extends over 18 amino acids. V lost 2 bases and J lost 0; bases outside the gene matches: 9. The V gene's germline CDR1 is LGHNA and CDR2 YNFKEQ.

This sequence joins TRBV14 and TRBJ1-1, with D possibly matching TRBD1 (5 bases). This CDR3 is built from 15 residues. Germline assignment: CDR1 SGHDN and CDR2 FVKESK. Trimming left V 1 base short and J 0 bases short, with 9 bases between. The CDR3 sequence is CASSQVAGMNTEAFF. The DNA for the CDR3 is TGTGCCAGCAGCCAAGTCGCAGGGATGAACACTGAAGCTTTCTTT.

This chain links TRBV5-4 with TRBJ2-1, with 9 bases that match TRBD2. Germline-derived CDR1 and CDR2 are SGHNT and YYREEE (reference sequence). V was pared by 3 bases and J by 3 bases, with 7 bases of the junction left unmatched. The length of the CDR3 is 16 residues. The CDR3 DNA reads TGTGCCAGCAGCTCTGCAGTAGCGGGGGTCTACAATGAGCAGTTCTTC. Its protein product is CASSSAVAGVYNEQFF.

The V call is TRBV4-3, the J call TRBJ2-3; 11 nucleotides line up with TRBD2. The V segment lost 4 bases and the J segment 1 base; nucleotides outside the gene matches: 4. CDR3 length: 16 amino acids. CDR1 is LGHNA, CDR2 YSLEER, per germline. CDR3 sequence: CASSRETSGGTDTQYF. The CDR3 bases are TGCGCCAGCAGCCGAGAGACTAGCGGGGGCACAGATACGCAGTATTTT.

The chain carries TRBV30 and TRBJ2-2; tentative D call: TRBD1 (6 bases). The CDR3 totals 13 residues. The germline V and J ends were trimmed by 4 bases and 5 bases, with 11 bases remaining between them. Per germline, CDR1 GTSNPN and CDR2 SVGIG (reference sequence). The CDR3 sequence is CAWNGGGTGELFF. As DNA, the CDR3 is TGTGCCTGGAATGGGGGCGGGACCGGGGAGCTGTTTTTT.

This chain uses TRBV9 with TRBJ2-1, with 11 positions matching TRBD2. V trimming: 4 bases; J trimming: 8 bases; junction bases outside the gene matches: 20. Germline V gene sequence: CDR1 SGDLS, CDR2 YYNGEE. This CDR3 contains 19 residues. This CDR3 reads CASSPHLAGGIRTSDEQFF. The CDR3 bases are TGTGCCAGCAGCCCTCACCTAGCGGGGGGTATTAGGACCTCGGATGAGCAGTTCTTC.

The gene calls are TRBV10-3 and TRBJ1-2; no reliable D call. V was clipped by 6 bases and J by 3 bases, with 8 bases between them. CDR3 length equals 12 residues. Germline V CDR1 and CDR2: ENHRY, SYGVKD. CDR3 amino acids: CAIRPGHYGYTF. The CDR3, as DNA: TGTGCCATCAGGCCCGGTCACTATGGCTACACCTTC.

V usage is TRBV10-1 and J usage is TRBJ2-5; 8 bases agree with TRBD2. V dropped 5 bases and J dropped 4; count of bases not matched to a gene: 6. The CDR3 covers 14 residues. CDR1 WNHNN and CDR2 SYGVQD come from the germline V gene (reference sequence). The CDR3 loop is CASSSGGTRETQYF. The CDR3 DNA follows: TGCGCCAGCAGTAGCGGGGGTACCAGAGAGACCCAGTACTTC.

The chain recombines TRBV5-1 with TRBJ1-1; D is perhaps TRBD1 (6 bases). The CDR3 runs to 14 residues. With 0 bases removed from V and 3 bases from J, the gap between germline ends came to 9 bases. CDR1 is SGHRS and CDR2 is YFSETQ in the germline V gene. In DNA, the CDR3 is TGCGCCAGCAGCTTGGCGACAGGCGACACTGAAGCTTTCTTT. This sequence encodes CASSLATGDTEAFF.

This clone showed up just a few times. This chain connects TRBV10-3 to TRBJ1-5; 8 bases align to TRBD1. After removal of 2 bases from V and 5 bases from J, the junction contained 5 bases not matched to a gene. Germline assignment: CDR1 ENHRY and CDR2 SYGVKD. CDR3 length: 15 residues. In nucleotides, the CDR3 is TGTGCCATCAGTGAGGGGGGGACAGGAGATCAGCCCCAGCATTTT. Amino acid sequence: CAISEGGTGDQPQHF.

The chain combines TRBV7-2 with TRBJ2-7, with 7 bases matching TRBD2. The CDR3 contains 14 residues. With 5 bases clipped from V and 2 bases from J, the junction kept 6 bases outside the gene matches. The V gene's germline CDR1 is SGHTA and CDR2 FQGNSA. The chain's CDR3 is CASSTGGPPYEQYF. In nucleotides, the CDR3 is TGTGCCAGCAGCACGGGAGGACCCCCCTACGAGCAGTACTTC. Looking up the rest from reference TRBV7-2 and TRBJ2-7 gives the full variable domain: GAGVSQSPSNKVTEKGKDVELRCDPISGHTALYWYRQSLGQGLEFLIYFQGNSAPDKSGLPSDRFSAERTGGSVSTLTIQRTQQEDSAVYLCASSTGGPPYEQYFGPGTRLTVT.

The chain uses TRBV5-1 and TRBJ2-1; D is undetermined. This CDR3 has 12 residues. CDR1 is SGHRS, CDR2 YFSETQ, per germline. With 4 bases removed from V and 7 bases from J, the gap between germline ends came to 9 bases. CDR3 in DNA: TGCGCCAGCAGCCCCAGGTTTAATGAGCAGTTCTTC. It codes for CASSPRFNEQFF. The whole variable domain, remainder taken from reference TRBV5-1 and TRBJ2-1, is KAGVTQTPRYLIKTRGQQVTLSCSPISGHRSVSWYQQTPGQGLQFLFEYFSETQRNKGNFPGRFSGRQFSNSRSEMNVSTLELGDSALYLCASSPRFNEQFFGPGTRLTVL.

This clone was counted between two and nine times. The CDR3 region is CASSLGGNTEAFF. The CDR3 region has the DNA TGTGCCAGCAGCTTAGGAGGGAACACTGAAGCTTTCTTT. This chain links TRBV11-2 with TRBJ1-1; D gene ambiguous. Trimming cost V 1 base and J 1 base, with 4 bases left between them. There are 13 residues in the CDR3. The germline V gene encodes CDR1 SGHAT and CDR2 FQNNGV.

In its sample, this clone was seen once. The chain recombines TRBV7-6 with TRBJ2-1, with 12 bases that match TRBD2. V lost 1 base to trimming and J lost 10 bases; unmatched junction nucleotides: 2. Germline V lookup: CDR1 SGHVS, CDR2 FNYEAQ. The CDR3 is 14 residues long. The CDR3 spells CASSLGLAGVEQFF. The CDR3 nucleotides are TGTGCCAGCAGCTTAGGACTAGCGGGAGTCGAGCAGTTCTTC.

This chain connects TRBV5-1 to TRBJ2-2, with 7 bases matching TRBD1. The germline V gene has CDR1 SGHRS and CDR2 YFSETQ. The CDR3 covers 14 residues. Unmatched junction bases numbered 3, after V lost 5 bases and J lost 2 bases. CDR3 DNA sequence: TGCGCCAGCAGGCGGACAGGAAACACCGGGGAGCTGTTTTTT. Translating it yields CASRRTGNTGELFF.

The chain has TRBV10-3 and TRBJ1-3; D is unresolved. CDR1 and CDR2 from the germline V gene are ENHRY and SYGVKD. The V gene lost 6 bases and the J gene lost 2 bases, with 11 bases spanning the gap. This CDR3 comprises 14 residues. The CDR3 DNA reads as TGTGCCATCAGACCAGAGGCCGCTGGAAACACCATATATTTT. The encoded protein is CAIRPEAAGNTIYF.

The chain is built from TRBV5-1 and TRBJ1-1; weak D call: TRBD1 (5 bases). V was clipped by 3 bases and J by 2 bases, with 11 bases between them. Germline CDR1 reads SGHRS; CDR2 reads YFSETQ. The CDR3 loop spans 14 amino acids. CDR3 sequence: CASSSPDTNTEAFF. The CDR3 DNA reads as TGCGCCAGCAGCTCGCCGGACACAAACACTGAAGCTTTCTTT.

The chain couples TRBV28 to TRBJ2-7; TRBD1 aligns across 12 bases. CDR1 and CDR2 (germline): MDHEN, SYDVKM. Trimming at V came to 10 bases and at J to 6 bases, leaving 10 bases not matched to a gene. The CDR3 loop spans 14 amino acids. CDR3 sequence reads: CAIGGGQGALEQYF. The CDR3 region has the DNA TGTGCCATCGGGGGGGGACAGGGGGCTCTCGAGCAGTACTTC.

The chain combines TRBV11-2 with TRBJ2-7; TRBD1 matches at 7 bases. Unmatched junction bases numbered 11, after V lost 5 bases and J lost 4 bases. There are 15 residues in the CDR3. The germline V gene has CDR1 SGHAT and CDR2 FQNNGV. The CDR3 is CASSSNGQEFYEQYF. The CDR3, as DNA: TGTGCCAGCAGCAGTAACGGACAGGAGTTTTACGAGCAGTACTTC.

The V gene is TRBV30, the J gene TRBJ1-5; 7 nucleotides match TRBD1. Germline V CDR1 and CDR2: GTSNPN, SVGIG (reference sequence). This CDR3 region has 14 residues. The V gene end was trimmed by 1 base and the J gene end by 5 bases; junction bases not matched to a gene: 5. The CDR3 DNA reads TGTGCCTGGAGTGAGGGGCAGGGGGATCAGCCCCAGCATTTT. Translating gives CAWSEGQGDQPQHF.

The V gene is TRBV14, the J gene TRBJ1-1; D might be TRBD1 (5 bases). V lost 2 bases and J lost 10, with 17 bases in between. Germline loops: CDR1 SGHDN, CDR2 FVKESK. The CDR3 is 14 amino acids. The CDR3 bases are TGTGCCAGCAGCCAATGGGGGGGAGCCCGCGGAGCTTTCTTT. This translates into CASSQWGGARGAFF.